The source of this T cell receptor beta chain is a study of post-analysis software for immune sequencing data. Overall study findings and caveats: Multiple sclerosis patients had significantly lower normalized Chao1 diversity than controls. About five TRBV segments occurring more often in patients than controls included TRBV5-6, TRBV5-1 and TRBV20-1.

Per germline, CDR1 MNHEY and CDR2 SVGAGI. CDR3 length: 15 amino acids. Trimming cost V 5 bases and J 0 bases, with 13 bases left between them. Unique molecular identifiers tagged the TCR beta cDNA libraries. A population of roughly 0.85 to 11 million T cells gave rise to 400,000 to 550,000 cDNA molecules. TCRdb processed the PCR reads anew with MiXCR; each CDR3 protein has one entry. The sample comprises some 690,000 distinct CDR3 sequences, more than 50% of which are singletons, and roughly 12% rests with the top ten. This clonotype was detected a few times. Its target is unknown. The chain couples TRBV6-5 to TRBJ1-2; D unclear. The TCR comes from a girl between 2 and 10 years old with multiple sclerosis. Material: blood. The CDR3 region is CASSVRTPANYGYTF. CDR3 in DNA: TGTGCCAGCAGTGTAAGGACCCCAGCTAACTATGGCTACACCTTC.